This T cell receptor beta chain was identified in a study of response to subunit inactivated influenza vaccine. The CDR3 is 15 amino acids. Germline V gene lookup returns CDR1 ENHRY and CDR2 SYGVKD. V lost 3 bases and J 0 bases, leaving 11 bases between the germline ends. MiXCR, applied by TCRdb to the RT-PCR reads, yields one record per CDR3 protein. The table shows fewer than 800,000 distinct CDR3 sequences, with 15% to 19% occurring only once. This clonotype was detected a few times. The rearrangement links TRBV10-3 to TRBJ1-1; D unclear. The sequence derives from a man aged 45-65 years who received an inactivated influenza vaccine. This specimen was PBMCs from blood, taken 11 to 12 days after vaccination. The CDR3 loop is CAISDYSLMNTEAFF. The CDR3 DNA is TGTGCCATCAGTGACTACAGCTTGATGAACACTGAAGCTTTCTTT.